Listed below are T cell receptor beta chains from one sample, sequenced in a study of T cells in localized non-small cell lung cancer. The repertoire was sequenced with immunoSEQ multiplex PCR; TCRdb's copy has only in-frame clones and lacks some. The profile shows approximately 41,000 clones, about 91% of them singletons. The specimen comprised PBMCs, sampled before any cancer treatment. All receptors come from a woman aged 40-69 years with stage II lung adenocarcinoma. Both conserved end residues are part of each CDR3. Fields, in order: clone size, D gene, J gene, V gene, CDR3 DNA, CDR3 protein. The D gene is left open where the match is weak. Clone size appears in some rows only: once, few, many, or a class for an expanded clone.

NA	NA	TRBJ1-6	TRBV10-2	TGCGCCAGCAGTGACAGCTCCTATAATTCACCCCTCCACTTT	CASSDSSYNSPLHF
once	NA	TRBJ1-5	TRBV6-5	TGTGCCAGCCAGAAGGGGAGCAATCAGCCCCAGCATTTT	CASQKGSNQPQHF
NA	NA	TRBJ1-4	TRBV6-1	TGTGCCAGCAGTGCCCATCGACAGGCAACTAATGAAAAACTGTTTTTT	CASSAHRQATNEKLFF
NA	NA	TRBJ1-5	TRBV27	TGTGCCAGCAGTTTATCGTGGGGAGTCGGGCAGCCCCAGCATTTT	CASSLSWGVGQPQHF
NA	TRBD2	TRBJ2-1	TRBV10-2	TGCGCCAGCAGCTCCCCCGGGACTAGCACCTACAATGAGCAGTTCTTC	CASSSPGTSTYNEQFF
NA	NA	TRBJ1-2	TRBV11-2	TGTGCCAGCAGCTTAGCCCTGGGACTGAACTATGGCTACACCTTC	CASSLALGLNYGYTF
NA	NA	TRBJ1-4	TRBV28	TGTGCCAGCAGTTCGACAGGTGCAACTAATGAAAAACTGTTTTTT	CASSSTGATNEKLFF
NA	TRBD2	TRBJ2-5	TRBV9	TGTGCCAGCAGCGTAGCTTCGAGCGGGGGGGCTCGTGAGACCCAGTACTTC	CASSVASSGGARETQYF
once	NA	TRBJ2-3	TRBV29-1	TGCAGCGTTGACAGGCTAAGCACAGATACGCAGTATTTT	CSVDRLSTDTQYF
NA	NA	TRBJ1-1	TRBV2	TGTGCCAGCAAGGCCAGGGAGAACACTGAAGCTTTCTTT	CASKARENTEAFF
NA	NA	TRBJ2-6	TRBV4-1	TGCGCCAGCAGCCAAACGGCTTCTGGGGCCAACGTCCTGACTTTC	CASSQTASGANVLTF
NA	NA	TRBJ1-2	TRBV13	TGTGCCAGCAGCTCGGTGAGGGGCGAATATGGCTACACCTTC	CASSSVRGEYGYTF
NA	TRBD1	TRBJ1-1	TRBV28	TGTGCCAGCAGCACACAGGGGGGGAACACTGAAGCTTTCTTT	CASSTQGGNTEAFF
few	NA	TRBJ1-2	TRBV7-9	TGTGCCAGCAGCTTAATCGCCCTCTCCTATGGCTACACCTTC	CASSLIALSYGYTF
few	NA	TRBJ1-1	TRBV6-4	TGTGCCAGCAGTTTACAGGAAAACACTGAAGCTTTCTTT	CASSLQENTEAFF
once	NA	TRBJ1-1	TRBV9	TGTGCCAGCAGCGTCGACGACAGAAACACTGAAGCTTTCTTT	CASSVDDRNTEAFF
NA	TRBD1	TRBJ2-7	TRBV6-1	TGTGCCAGCAGTCCCCGGGACAGGAGAGACGAGCAGTACTTC	CASSPRDRRDEQYF
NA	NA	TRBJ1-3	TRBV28	TGTGCCAGCAGCCAGGGTGTAGTCTCTGGAAACACCATATATTTT	CASSQGVVSGNTIYF
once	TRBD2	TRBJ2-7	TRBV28	TGTGCCAGCAGTTCCCCTCTAGCGGGAAAGTACGAGCAGTACTTC	CASSSPLAGKYEQYF
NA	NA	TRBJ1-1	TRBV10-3	TGTGCCATCAGAGGGGGGGATGGGACTGAAGCTTTCTTT	CAIRGGDGTEAFF
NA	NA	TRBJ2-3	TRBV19	TGTGCCAGTAAGGGCACCTTAAGGTCTAGCGGCACAGATACGCAGTATTTT	CASKGTLRSSGTDTQYF
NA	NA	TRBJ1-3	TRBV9	TGTGCCAGCAGCGTAGGGGGGATCTCTGGAAACACCATATATTTT	CASSVGGISGNTIYF
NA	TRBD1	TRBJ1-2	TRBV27	TGTGCCAGCAGGACAGCTCGGGACAGCCTTCTCTATGGCTACACCTTC	CASRTARDSLLYGYTF
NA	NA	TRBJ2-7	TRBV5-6	TGTGCCAGCAGCTGGCCAACGGGCACCACCTACGAGCAGTACTTC	CASSWPTGTTYEQYF
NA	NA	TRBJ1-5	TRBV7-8	TGTGCCAGCGGATCCCTCAATCAGCCCCAGCATTTT	CASGSLNQPQHF
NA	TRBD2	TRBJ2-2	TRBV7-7	TGTGCCAGCAGCTTCTCGTCAGCGGGGGGGCAGACCGGGGAGCTGTTTTTT	CASSFSSAGGQTGELFF
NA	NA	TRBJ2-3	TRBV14	TGTGCCAGCAGCCGCATACAGGGCTACCTGAGCACAGATACGCAGTATTTT	CASSRIQGYLSTDTQYF
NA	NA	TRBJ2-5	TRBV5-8	TGTGCCAGCAGCTTTACCGGGAGAGCGGTCGTAGAGACCCAGTACTTC	CASSFTGRAVVETQYF
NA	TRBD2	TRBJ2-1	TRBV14	TGTGCCAGCAGCCCCGGGACTACAATCCGAAACAATGAGCAGTTCTTC	CASSPGTTIRNNEQFF
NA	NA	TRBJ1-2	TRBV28	TGTGCCAGCAGTTCCCAGGGAGTTGGCTACACCTTC	CASSSQGVGYTF
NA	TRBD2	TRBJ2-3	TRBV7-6	TGTGCCAGCAGCTGGCAAGCGGGAGGAAGCACAGATACGCAGTATTTT	CASSWQAGGSTDTQYF
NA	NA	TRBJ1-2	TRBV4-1	TGCGCCAGCAGCCAAGGCGTAGTTGGTGGGGGGCAAGGCTACACCTTC	CASSQGVVGGGQGYTF
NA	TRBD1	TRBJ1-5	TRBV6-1	TGTGCCAGCAGACAGGGGGCTAACAATCAGCCCCAGCATTTT	CASRQGANNQPQHF
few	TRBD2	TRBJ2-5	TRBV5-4	TGTGCCAGCAGGACGGGGGGGCATAAAGAGACCCAGTACTTC	CASRTGGHKETQYF
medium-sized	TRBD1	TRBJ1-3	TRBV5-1	TGCGCCAGCAGCTATGGACAGGTCTCCTCTGGAAACACCATATATTTT	CASSYGQVSSGNTIYF
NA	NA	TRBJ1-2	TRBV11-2	TGTGCCAGCAGCTCAGACAGCTACTCTAACTATGGCTACACCTTC	CASSSDSYSNYGYTF
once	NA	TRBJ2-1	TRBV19	TGTGCCAGTAGCCTTGGGCCGGGACTCAGTAATGAGCAGTTCTTC	CASSLGPGLSNEQFF
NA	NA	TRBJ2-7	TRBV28	TGTGCCAGCAGTCTCAAAGCCGGGACTTCCCTCTACGAGCAGTACTTC	CASSLKAGTSLYEQYF
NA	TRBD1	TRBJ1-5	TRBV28	TGTGCCAGCAGTTTACCAAGGACAGGGAACAATCAGCCCCAGCATTTT	CASSLPRTGNNQPQHF
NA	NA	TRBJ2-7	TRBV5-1	TGCGCCAGCAGTGAAGGAACCTACGAGCAGTACTTC	CASSEGTYEQYF
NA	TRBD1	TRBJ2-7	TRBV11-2	TGTGCCAGCAGCTTTGGACAGGGGGTGACCTACGAGCAGTACTTC	CASSFGQGVTYEQYF
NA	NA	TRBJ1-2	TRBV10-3	TGTGCCATCAGCTCGGGGAGAATGGACTATGGCTACACCTTC	CAISSGRMDYGYTF
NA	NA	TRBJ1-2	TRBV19	TGTGCCAGTAGTATGGATCGTGCGAGCTATGGCTACACCTTC	CASSMDRASYGYTF
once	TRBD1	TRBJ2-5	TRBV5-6	TGTGCCAGCAGCTTGCCCGTCGGACAGGGTCAAGAGACCCAGTACTTC	CASSLPVGQGQETQYF
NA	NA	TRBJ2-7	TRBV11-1	TGTGCCAGCAGCTTAGAGGTGGGGGCCGACGAGCAGTACTTC	CASSLEVGADEQYF
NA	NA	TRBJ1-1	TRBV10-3	TGTGCCATCACGAAGGGACAATCGAACACTGAAGCTTTCTTT	CAITKGQSNTEAFF
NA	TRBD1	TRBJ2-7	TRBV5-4	TGTGCCAGCAGCTTGTTAGGGGACAGGGCAGGCGAGCAGTACTTC	CASSLLGDRAGEQYF
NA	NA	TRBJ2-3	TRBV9	TGTGCCAGCAGCGTAGGGGAGGCAGTAACAGATACGCAGTATTTT	CASSVGEAVTDTQYF
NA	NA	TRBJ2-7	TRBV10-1	TGCGCCAGCAGTGACGGGCACAACTACGAGCAGTACTTC	CASSDGHNYEQYF
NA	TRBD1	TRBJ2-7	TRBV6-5	TGTGCCAGCAGTTACGCCAGGGGGCCTTACGAGCAGTACTTC	CASSYARGPYEQYF
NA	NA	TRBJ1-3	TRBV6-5	TGTGCCAGCACCCCGGGGAGCTCTGGAAACACCATATATTTT	CASTPGSSGNTIYF
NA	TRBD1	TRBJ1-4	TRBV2	TGTGCCAGCAGTGAAGTTAGGGACAGGGGGAACGAAAAACTGTTTTTT	CASSEVRDRGNEKLFF